The T cell receptor (beta chain) under discussion was sequenced for a study of blood T cell repertoires in COVID-19. Study-level information: There were acute and convalescent COVID-19 samples, and they came from the United States, Italy and Spain. Nucleic acid was either cDNA or gDNA, and it came from T cells, B-cell-depleted T cells, or PBMCs.

Profiled with immunoSEQ multiplex PCR; TCRdb holds only in-frame clones, not every one. Of 200,000 to 300,000 clones listed, about nine tenths were seen once; the top ten hold about 10%. Unmatched junction bases numbered 10, after V lost 6 bases and J lost 5 bases. This CDR3 has 14 residues. Germline V gene lookup returns CDR1 SQVTM and CDR2 ANQGSEA. The sequence came from a man between 40 and 49 years old who had recovered from COVID-19. The sample was peripheral blood. V usage is TRBV29-1 and J usage is TRBJ2-1; 7 bases are shared with TRBD1. CDR3 coding DNA: TGCAGCGTCTACAGGGGCTTTAACAACAATGAGCAGTTCTTC. Encoded protein: CSVYRGFNNNEQFF.